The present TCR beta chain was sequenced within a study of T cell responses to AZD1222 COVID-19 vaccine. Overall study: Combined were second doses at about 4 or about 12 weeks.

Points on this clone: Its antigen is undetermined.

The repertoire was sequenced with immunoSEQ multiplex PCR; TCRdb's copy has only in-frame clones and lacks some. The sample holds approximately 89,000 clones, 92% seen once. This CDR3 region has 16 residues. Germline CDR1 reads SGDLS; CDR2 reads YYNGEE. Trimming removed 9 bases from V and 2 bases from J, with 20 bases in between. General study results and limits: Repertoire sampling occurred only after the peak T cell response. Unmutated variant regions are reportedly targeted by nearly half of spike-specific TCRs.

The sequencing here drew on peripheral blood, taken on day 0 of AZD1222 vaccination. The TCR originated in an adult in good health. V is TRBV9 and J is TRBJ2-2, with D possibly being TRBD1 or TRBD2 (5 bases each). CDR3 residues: CATTPGKGPNTGELFF. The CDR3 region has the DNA TGTGCCACCACCCCTGGGAAGGGACCTAACACCGGGGAGCTGTTTTTT.